This entry features one T cell receptor (beta chain) sequence. A much bigger clone sits one base away, suggesting this may be a read error. As the CDR3 is not closed by the conserved phenylalanine or tryptophan, this likely results from a read error. The CDR3 contains 13 residues. V gave up 4 bases and J gave up 6 bases, with 12 bases separating them. This sample is part of a study of response to subunit inactivated influenza vaccine. TCRdb recomputed calls from the RT-PCR reads with MiXCR, one row per CDR3 protein. This table holds about 570,000 distinct CDR3 sequences, around 11% found once. The same data also went into a second study, on T cells expressing NK-cell markers. That publication notes: 5'RACE template switching with UMIs generated TCR beta cDNA.

This sample comprised PBMCs from blood, obtained on the day of vaccination. The chain carries TRBV12-3 or TRBV12-4 and TRBJ1-2; D may be TRBD1 (6 bases). This TCR was recovered from a man between 50 and 59 years old who received an inactivated influenza vaccine. CDR3 nucleotide sequence: TGTGCCAGCAGTTGGACAGTTTTAGATGGCTACACCTTA. Protein product: CASSWTVLDGYTL.